These 8 T cell receptor beta chains were sequenced from one sample in a study of CD8 T cells in Susac syndrome. The RNA, roughly 0.5 to 1 ug, was put through reverse transcription using random hexamers. Each CDR3 protein is one row after TCRdb ran MiXCR on the immunoSEQ multiplex PCR reads. The repertoire includes roughly 160,000 distinct CDR3 sequences, roughly 95% of them detected once, and around 0.12% sits in the top ten. The source material was CD4+ T cells from PBMCs. The receptor source for this set is a human donor with Susac syndrome.

This clonotype came up once. This chain joins TRBV10-3 and TRBJ1-5; 7 bases are a match to TRBD1. V lost 10 bases, J lost 6 bases, and 12 bases stayed unmatched. In germline, CDR1 is ENHRY, CDR2 SYGVKD. The length of the CDR3 is 14 residues. CDR3 protein: CATLAGDRAQPQHF. In DNA form, the CDR3 reads TGTGCCACCCTGGCAGGCGACAGGGCTCAGCCCCAGCATTTT.

The V call is TRBV30, the J call TRBJ2-4, with 9 bases lining up with TRBD1. Germline CDR1 and CDR2: GTSNPN and SVGIG (reference sequence). The CDR3 runs to 13 residues. With 5 bases clipped from V and 8 bases from J, the junction kept 7 bases outside the gene matches. As DNA, the CDR3 is TGTGCCTGGGGACAGGGGCCGCCTGACATTCAGTACTTC. This encodes CAWGQGPPDIQYF. Full variable domain (rest looked up from reference TRBV30 and TRBJ2-4): SQTIHQWPATLVQPVGSPLSLECTVEGTSNPNLYWYRQAAGRGLQLLFYSVGIGQISSEVPQNLSASRPQDRQFILSSKKLLLSDSGFYLCAWGQGPPDIQYFGAGTRLSVL.

CDR3 coding DNA: TGTGCCAGCAGCCGCGACCACTCAGATACGCAGTATTTT. It yields the protein CASSRDHSDTQYF. This chain joins TRBV12-3 or TRBV12-4 and TRBJ2-3; D not resolved. The CDR3 has 13 residues. Trimming pared 6 bases from V and 4 bases from J, leaving 11 bases between.

The chain employs TRBV5-6 and TRBJ2-3; 8 bases map to TRBD1. The length of the CDR3 is 16 residues. Per the germline V gene, CDR1 is SGHDT and CDR2 is YYEEEE. Unmatched junction bases numbered 3, after V lost 0 bases and J lost 0 bases. The CDR3 spells CASSLDNRGSTDTQYF. In nucleotides, the CDR3 is TGTGCCAGCAGCTTGGATAACAGGGGGAGCACAGATACGCAGTATTTT.

The rearrangement joins TRBV20-1 to TRBJ2-7; D is unclear. V was cut by 3 bases and J by 1 base, with 1 base left in between. Germline assignment: CDR1 DFQATT and CDR2 SNEGSKA (reference sequence). The CDR3 length is 10 residues. In nucleotides, the CDR3 is TGCAGTGCTAGTTCCTACGAGCAGTACTTC. Its protein is CSASSYEQYF.

The chain employs TRBV2 and TRBJ2-1; no firm D call. V gave up 3 bases and J gave up 4 bases, with 7 bases separating them. CDR3 length: 13 amino acids. The germline V gene has CDR1 SNHLY and CDR2 FYNNEI. CDR3 DNA sequence: TGTGCCAGCAGTGATCAACAGTACAATGAGCAGTTCTTC. Amino acid sequence: CASSDQQYNEQFF. The complete variable domain, with remaining parts taken from reference TRBV2 and TRBJ2-1, reads EPEVTQTPSHQVTQMGQEVILRCVPISNHLYFYWYRQILGQKVEFLVSFYNNEISEKSEIFDDQFSVERPDGSNFTLKIRSTKLEDSAMYFCASSDQQYNEQFFGPGTRLTVL.

This chain uses TRBV18 with TRBJ1-1, with a weak D call TRBD1 (6 bases). V dropped 6 bases and J dropped 0 bases, with 29 bases sitting between them. The CDR3 is 20 residues long. Per the germline V gene, CDR1 is KGHSH and CDR2 is LQKENI. In DNA, the CDR3 is TGTGCCAGCTCCCGAGCAAAGATCAACCGGGACACGATCATGAACACTGAAGCTTTCTTT. As protein: CASSRAKINRDTIMNTEAFF.

This clonotype was counted a single time. V gene TRBV5-4 combines with J gene TRBJ1-1, with D possibly TRBD1 on 5 matching bases. The germline CDR1 and CDR2 sequences are SGHNT and YYREEE (reference sequence). V shed 3 bases and J shed 7 bases, with 22 bases lying between them. CDR3 length: 16 amino acids. CDR3 amino acids: CASSSPGLPAGSEAFF. CDR3 in DNA: TGTGCCAGCAGCTCCCCCGGTCTGCCGGCAGGGAGTGAAGCTTTCTTT.